This T cell receptor (beta chain) was recovered during a study of cytomegalovirus exposure and HLA in healthy donors. Study at large: A prior analysis found 90 million to 120 million unique TCR beta sequences from approximately 200 million T cells. General study results and limits: Immune exposure was documented only through CMV serostatus.

This CDR3 comprises 14 residues. Germline-derived CDR1 and CDR2 are SGDLS and YYNGEE. Trimming took off 2 bases at V and 1 base at J, with 6 bases between the two ends. Researchers ran the PCR with 60 Vbeta and 13 Jbeta primers. The table came from immunoSEQ multiplex PCR; TCRdb's copy has only in-frame clones and leaves some out. This sample has 180,000 or so clones; around 80% occur once, and the top ten carry around 4.3%. In the case of this clone: Its antigen is not known.

Input material: PBMCs. The genes are TRBV9 and TRBJ2-2; D unclear. The clonotype was recovered from a woman between 50 and 59 years old in good health and CMV-seropositive. This CDR3 reads CASSVRQNTGELFF. The CDR3 DNA reads as TGTGCCAGCAGCGTGAGACAGAACACCGGGGAGCTGTTTTTT.